The 28 T cell receptor beta chains below were found in one sample sequenced in a study of blood T cell repertoires in COVID-19 (dated by TCRdb to the early 2020s). Library preparation used the immunoSEQ multiplex PCR assay. TCRdb retrieved this table from immuneACCESS and kept in-frame rearrangements only. Not all clones are present; in checked studies, unresolved V genes account for under half, and no reason is known for the remainder. A total of roughly 43,000 clones appear in this sample, 80% to 90% of them only once. The ten largest clonotypes hold approximately 14% of the sample. Sequencing input: peripheral blood. All receptors come from a human donor in a cohort sampled during active COVID-19. The donor label of this sample is uncertain.

The chain recombines TRBV6-4 with TRBJ1-1; D is unclear. Per germline, CDR1 MRHNA and CDR2 SNTAGT. Trimming cost V 4 bases and J 5 bases, with 11 bases left between them. The CDR3 is 13 residues long. In DNA, the CDR3 is TGTGCCAGCAGTGGTGCGTCAGGAACTGAAGCTTTCTTT. It is translated as CASSGASGTEAFF.

This clone occurred once. The CDR3, as DNA: TGTGCCAGCAGTTACCGGACAGGGAGGAATGGCTACACCTTC. Its translation: CASSYRTGRNGYTF. The rearrangement links TRBV6-5 to TRBJ1-2, with TRBD1 matching over 8 bases. J lost 6 bases, V lost 2 bases, and 5 bases had no gene match. Germline loops: CDR1 MNHEY, CDR2 SVGAGI. CDR3 size: 14 residues.

This chain connects TRBV11-2 to TRBJ1-1; possibly TRBD1 for D (5 bases). The V end was cut by 5 bases, the J end by 6 bases, with 16 bases between. The CDR3 is 14 residues long. CDR1 and CDR2 from the germline V gene are SGHAT and FQNNGV. CDR3 region: CASSRQILGAEAFF. DNA for the CDR3: TGTGCCAGCAGCCGACAGATCCTAGGCGCTGAAGCTTTCTTT. Full variable domain (rest looked up from reference TRBV11-2 and TRBJ1-1): EAGVAQSPRYKIIEKRQSVAFWCNPISGHATLYWYQQILGQGPKLLIQFQNNGVVDDSQLPKDRFSAERLKGVDSTLKIQPAKLEDSAVYLCASSRQILGAEAFFGQGTRLTVV.

The V and J genes are TRBV5-6 and TRBJ2-5; D is perhaps TRBD1 (5 bases). CDR1 SGHDT and CDR2 YYEEEE come from the germline V gene. The germline V and J ends were trimmed by 4 bases and 4 bases, with 14 bases remaining between them. There are 14 residues in the CDR3. For the CDR3, the DNA is TGTGCCAGCAGCCCAGGGTCGGTGGGAGAGACCCAGTACTTC. Translating it yields CASSPGSVGETQYF.

The chain combines TRBV18 with TRBJ2-1; 10 positions match TRBD1. Germline V lookup: CDR1 KGHSH, CDR2 LQKENI. V lost 2 bases and J lost 6; bases outside the gene matches: 7. The CDR3 is 16 residues long. CDR3 DNA: TGTGCCAGCTCACCAGTGACAGGGGGCGCTTCCAATGAGCAGTTCTTC. It encodes CASSPVTGGASNEQFF.

V gene TRBV9 combines with J gene TRBJ2-1, with a weak D call TRBD1 (6 bases). This CDR3 comprises 15 residues. The V end lost 0 bases, the J end lost 7 bases, and 14 bases lay between the germline ends. Germline CDR1 and CDR2: SGDLS and YYNGEE. This CDR3 is CASSVALKQGNEQFF. As DNA, the CDR3 is TGTGCCAGCAGCGTAGCTCTAAAACAGGGTAATGAGCAGTTCTTC.

The chain joins TRBV11-2 to TRBJ2-1; 9 nucleotides align to TRBD1. The junction had 9 bases not matched to a gene; V was cut back by 6 bases and J by 3 bases. The CDR3 sequence is 16 residues long. The germline CDR1 and CDR2 sequences are SGHAT and FQNNGV. CDR3 in amino acids: CASSLTGGLNYNEQFF. Written as DNA, the CDR3 is TGTGCCAGCAGTTTAACAGGGGGCCTTAACTACAATGAGCAGTTCTTC.

This rearrangement joins TRBV5-5 to TRBJ2-1; D unresolved. CDR1 is SGHKS, CDR2 YYEKEE, per germline (reference sequence). With 0 bases removed from V and 4 bases from J, the gap between germline ends came to 8 bases. The CDR3 runs 14 residues. The CDR3 nucleotides read TGTGCCAGCAGCTTGGTTCAGGAATACAATGAGCAGTTCTTC. It encodes CASSLVQEYNEQFF.

The chain has TRBV5-1 and TRBJ2-5, with a possible D match to TRBD1 (7 bases). From germline, CDR1 is SGHRS and CDR2 YFSETQ. V was cut by 9 bases and J by 5 bases, with 17 bases left in between. The CDR3 totals 13 residues. CDR3 coding DNA: TGCGCCACCACCGAGACAGGGAGGGAGACCCAGTACTTC. It specifies CATTETGRETQYF. The whole variable domain, remainder taken from reference TRBV5-1 and TRBJ2-5, is KAGVTQTPRYLIKTRGQQVTLSCSPISGHRSVSWYQQTPGQGLQFLFEYFSETQRNKGNFPGRFSGRQFSNSRSEMNVSTLELGDSALYLCATTETGRETQYFGPGTRLLVL.

The rearrangement links TRBV7-8 to TRBJ2-5, with 9 bases that match TRBD2. Germline CDR1 is SGHVS and CDR2 is FQNEAQ. Trimming removed 4 bases from V and 2 bases from J; junction bases left unmatched: 14. The CDR3 contains 18 residues. CDR3 nucleotide sequence: TGTGCCAGCAGCTCGGGACTAGCCGTAACCTGGGGGCAAGAGACCCAGTACTTC. Its translation: CASSSGLAVTWGQETQYF.

V gene TRBV28 combines with J gene TRBJ1-4; possibly TRBD1 for D (5 bases). The V and J ends lost 4 bases and 0 bases respectively, with 12 bases between them. This CDR3 has 16 residues. From germline, CDR1 is MDHEN and CDR2 SYDVKM. The CDR3: CASSYPDSSTNEKLFF. CDR3 in DNA: TGTGCCAGCAGTTATCCAGACAGTTCAACTAATGAAAAACTGTTTTTT.

The chain has TRBV6-5 and TRBJ2-1; D perhaps matches TRBD1 (6 bases). The CDR3 contains 13 residues. V shed 8 bases and J shed 8 bases, with 16 bases lying between them. Germline V gene lookup returns CDR1 MNHEY and CDR2 SVGAGI. The CDR3 DNA reads TGTGCCAGCGGGGGCCTCCCCCGCGATGAGCAGTTCTTC. Encoded protein: CASGGLPRDEQFF.

The V call is TRBV2, the J call TRBJ2-7; unclear D gene. Germline V gene lookup returns CDR1 SNHLY and CDR2 FYNNEI. The CDR3 spans 11 residues. Trimming took 8 bases from V and 3 from J, leaving 8 bases between them. The CDR3 coding sequence is TGTGCCAGCGGGCTGAACTACGAGCAGTACTTC. The encoded protein is CASGLNYEQYF.

The gene calls are TRBV7-2 and TRBJ2-7; D is perhaps TRBD2 (5 bases). V was trimmed by 5 bases and J by 0 bases, leaving 17 bases between them. CDR1 is SGHTA, CDR2 FQGNSA, per germline. This CDR3 has 16 amino acids. CDR3 in amino acids: CASSPQRGWSSYEQYF. CDR3 DNA sequence: TGTGCCAGCAGCCCCCAGCGCGGGTGGAGCTCCTACGAGCAGTACTTC.

This clone appeared once. The chain couples TRBV7-9 to TRBJ2-3; 7 bases fit TRBD1. Per germline, CDR1 SEHNR and CDR2 FQNEAQ (reference sequence). This CDR3 spans 14 amino acids. After removal of 7 bases from V and 0 bases from J, the junction contained 4 bases not matched to a gene. CDR3 nucleotide sequence: TGTGCCAGCAAACGGACAGGTAGCACAGATACGCAGTATTTT. It is translated as CASKRTGSTDTQYF.

The chain combines TRBV27 with TRBJ1-2; unclear D gene. The CDR3 extends over 13 amino acids. Per the germline V gene, CDR1 is MNHEY and CDR2 is SMNVEV (reference sequence). The V gene lost 3 bases and the J gene lost 0 bases, with 5 bases spanning the gap. The CDR3 sequence: CASSFLSNYGYTF. Here the CDR3 DNA reads TGTGCCAGCAGTTTTCTCTCTAACTATGGCTACACCTTC.

V is TRBV2 and J is TRBJ1-3; weak D call: TRBD1 (6 bases). The CDR3 totals 15 residues. Trimming removed 5 bases from V and 5 bases from J, with 16 bases in between. Germline values: CDR1 SNHLY, CDR2 FYNNEI. In DNA, the CDR3 is TGTGCCAGCAGTTCGGGACCAGGGGCTAGAAACACCATATATTTT. It codes for CASSSGPGARNTIYF. Filled out from reference TRBV2 and TRBJ1-3, the complete variable domain reads EPEVTQTPSHQVTQMGQEVILRCVPISNHLYFYWYRQILGQKVEFLVSFYNNEISEKSEIFDDQFSVERPDGSNFTLKIRSTKLEDSAMYFCASSSGPGARNTIYFGEGSWLTVV.

The chain has TRBV6-2 or TRBV6-3 and TRBJ2-5; the match to TRBD2 covers 8 bases. CDR1 MNHEY and CDR2 SVGEGT come from the germline V gene. Trimming removed 2 bases from V and 3 bases from J; junction bases left unmatched: 5. The CDR3 has 15 amino acids. The CDR3 loop is CASSYPSSGEETQYF. Here the CDR3 DNA reads TGTGCCAGCAGTTACCCTAGTAGCGGGGAAGAGACCCAGTACTTC.

The CDR3 reads CASSSGSGEQFF. CDR3 nucleotides: TGTGCCAGCAGCTCCGGAAGCGGGGAGCAGTTCTTC. V and J are TRBV7-3 and TRBJ2-1; a possible D gene is TRBD2 (6 bases). In germline, CDR1 is SGHTA, CDR2 FQGTGA. Deletions cut 4 bases from V and 10 bases from J, with 11 bases between. The CDR3 has 12 residues.

J is TRBJ1-1 and V is TRBV19, with a weak D call TRBD1 (5 bases). V gave up 3 bases and J gave up 1 base, with 15 bases separating them. The CDR3 totals 16 residues. Looked up from germline, CDR1 is LNHDA and CDR2 is SQIVND (reference sequence). This CDR3 reads CASSISAGRRNTEAFF. CDR3 DNA sequence: TGTGCCAGTAGTATTTCGGCAGGGAGGAGGAACACTGAAGCTTTCTTT.

V and J are TRBV28 and TRBJ1-5; D is possibly TRBD1 (6 bases). The CDR3 covers 17 residues. Germline CDR1 and CDR2: MDHEN and SYDVKM. With 5 bases removed from V and 0 bases from J, the gap between germline ends came to 17 bases. CDR3 protein: CASSPPRGGGSNQPQHF. The DNA of the CDR3 is TGTGCCAGCAGTCCTCCTCGGGGAGGGGGTAGCAATCAGCCCCAGCATTTT.

The V call is TRBV7-9, the J call TRBJ2-3; 10 bases are a match to TRBD2. The CDR3 covers 17 residues. The V and J ends lost 5 bases and 0 bases, in that order; junction bases with no gene match: 8. Germline loops: CDR1 SEHNR, CDR2 FQNEAQ (reference sequence). The CDR3 region is CASSVSSGGTSTDTQYF. DNA for the CDR3: TGTGCCAGCAGCGTATCTAGCGGGGGAACTAGCACAGATACGCAGTATTTT.

The chain recombines TRBV3-1 (or the pseudogene TRBV3-2) with TRBJ2-7; D perhaps matches TRBD2 (5 bases). Germline CDR1 and CDR2: LGHDT and YNNKEL (reference sequence). The CDR3 sequence is 15 residues long. V gave up 4 bases and J gave up 4 bases, with 17 bases separating them. Here the CDR3 reads CASSLTPGKRYEQYF. CDR3 nucleotides: TGTGCCAGCAGCCTTACACCCGGGAAGAGGTACGAGCAGTACTTC.

The CDR3 spells CAWNLRTGGEAFF. Written as DNA, the CDR3 is TGTGCCTGGAACCTCCGGACAGGGGGTGAAGCTTTCTTT. The chain recombines TRBV30 with TRBJ1-1, with 10 bases lining up with TRBD1. J gave up 7 bases and V 4 bases, and 6 bases lay outside the gene matches. Germline V CDR1 and CDR2: GTSNPN, SVGIG (reference sequence). This CDR3 is 13 amino acids long.

The genes are TRBV6-5 and TRBJ2-7; a possible D gene is TRBD1 (9 bases). Germline CDR1 is MNHEY and CDR2 is SVGAGI. The CDR3 has 14 residues. V lost 7 bases, J lost 6 bases, and 19 bases lay in between. The chain's CDR3 is CASNGQGLAGEQYF. The CDR3 DNA reads TGTGCCAGCAATGGACAGGGGCTAGCGGGCGAGCAGTACTTC.

This clone showed up just a few times. The chain recombines TRBV7-6 with TRBJ2-1; the match to TRBD2 covers 11 bases. The junction had 6 bases not matched to a gene; V was cut back by 3 bases and J by 5 bases. Germline CDR1 is SGHVS and CDR2 is FNYEAQ. The CDR3 has 16 residues. CDR3 loop: CASSFLAGGVDNEQFF. The CDR3 DNA reads TGTGCCAGCAGCTTTCTAGCGGGGGGCGTGGACAATGAGCAGTTCTTC.

The CDR3 loop is CASSLAGLAGGKETQYF. For the CDR3, the DNA is TGTGCCAGCAGCTTAGCAGGACTAGCGGGGGGGAAAGAGACCCAGTACTTC. V and J are TRBV7-2 and TRBJ2-5; the match to TRBD2 covers 15 bases. Germline CDR1 is SGHTA and CDR2 is FQGNSA. The CDR3 is 17 amino acids. The ends lost 0 bases at V and 3 bases at J; junction bases unmatched: 2. Supplemented by reference TRBV7-2 and TRBJ2-5, the full variable domain reads GAGVSQSPSNKVTEKGKDVELRCDPISGHTALYWYRQSLGQGLEFLIYFQGNSAPDKSGLPSDRFSAERTGGSVSTLTIQRTQQEDSAVYLCASSLAGLAGGKETQYFGPGTRLLVL.

This chain connects TRBV7-6 to TRBJ1-2; TRBD1 might be the D (5 bases). CDR1 and CDR2 (germline): SGHVS, FNYEAQ. This CDR3 has 14 residues. Trimming removed 5 bases from V and 1 base from J, with 11 bases in between. The CDR3: CASSLGRGNYGYTF. CDR3 nucleotides: TGTGCCAGCAGCCTGGGGAGGGGTAACTATGGCTACACCTTC.